This T cell receptor (beta chain) came from a study of response to subunit inactivated influenza vaccine. TCRdb recomputed calls from the RT-PCR reads with MiXCR, one row per CDR3 protein. The profile covers a few hundred thousand distinct CDR3 sequences, with about 14% appearing a single time and around 10% taken by the ten largest. This clonotype turned up a few times. V was pared by 6 bases and J by 10 bases, with 9 bases between. The CDR3 is 10 amino acids. The sample here was PBMCs from blood, taken 11 to 12 days after vaccination. This receptor was taken from a man aged 50-59 years who received an inactivated influenza vaccine. V is TRBV12-3 or TRBV12-4 and J is TRBJ1-1; D ambiguous. CDR3 in DNA: TGTGCCAGCAGGCCACCTCGAGCTTTCTTT. It translates to CASRPPRAFF.